The 13 T cell receptor beta chains in this list originate from one sample, sequenced in a study of T cell changes during pregnancy in multiple sclerosis. The protocol was immunoSEQ multiplex PCR, while the TCRdb copy is restricted to in-frame clones and leaves out a portion. The profile shows tens of thousands of clones, around 89% of them singletons. Specimen: CD4+ T cells from peripheral blood mononuclear cells, collected in the first trimester of pregnancy. The receptor source for this set is a female donor in good health, enrolled as a control in a pregnancy study.

This chain uses TRBV6-5 with TRBJ2-7; 11 positions match TRBD2. Germline V gives CDR1 MNHEY, CDR2 SVGAGI. CDR3 size: 16 residues. The trim removed 0 bases at V and 6 bases at J, leaving 7 bases unmatched. CDR3 residues: CASSYSASGGQGEQYF. CDR3 nucleotide sequence: TGTGCCAGCAGTTACTCGGCTAGCGGGGGGCAGGGCGAGCAGTACTTC.

The chain uses TRBV5-4 and TRBJ2-3; D perhaps matches TRBD1 (5 bases). Looked up from germline, CDR1 is SGHNT and CDR2 is YYREEE (reference sequence). Trimming removed 9 bases from V and 0 bases from J, with 20 bases in between. The CDR3 runs to 16 residues. The CDR3 protein is CANHPTGTASTDTQYF. In nucleotides, the CDR3 is TGTGCCAACCACCCTACAGGAACAGCCAGCACAGATACGCAGTATTTT.

This chain uses TRBV28 with TRBJ2-7; 12 bases are shared with TRBD2. Germline assignment: CDR1 MDHEN and CDR2 SYDVKM. CDR3 size: 13 residues. With V trimmed by 6 bases and J by 12 bases, 9 bases remained unmatched. The CDR3 nucleotides read TGTGCCAGCAGCCCAACTAGCGGGAGGCCCTTGTACTTC. It codes for CASSPTSGRPLYF.

The chain has TRBV5-6 and TRBJ1-1; D possibly corresponds to TRBD1 (6 bases). V was cut by 4 bases and J by 4 bases, with 11 bases left in between. CDR1 is SGHDT and CDR2 is YYEEEE in the germline V gene. This CDR3 comprises 13 residues. The CDR3 loop is CASSRQGITEAFF. As DNA, the CDR3 is TGTGCCAGCAGCCGCCAGGGGATCACTGAAGCTTTCTTT.

This chain uses TRBV29-1 with TRBJ2-7; 7 bases line up with TRBD2. The germline V gene encodes CDR1 SQVTM and CDR2 ANQGSEA. V lost 4 bases to trimming and J lost 4 bases; unmatched junction nucleotides: 10. The CDR3 has 14 amino acids. CDR3 bases: TGCAGCGTTGTAGCCGGGACTACGCCATACGAGCAGTACTTC. This sequence encodes CSVVAGTTPYEQYF.

The chain couples TRBV2 to TRBJ1-4; D is unclear. From germline, CDR1 is SNHLY and CDR2 FYNNEI. Trimming took 6 bases from V and 4 from J, leaving 15 bases between them. The CDR3 totals 15 residues. Here the CDR3 reads CASRKRETGNEKLFF. CDR3 nucleotide sequence: TGTGCCAGCAGGAAGAGGGAGACGGGTAATGAAAAACTGTTTTTT.

This rearrangement joins TRBV6-1 to TRBJ1-1; D gene unclear. Germline V gives CDR1 MNHNS, CDR2 SASEGT. The germline V and J ends were trimmed by 2 bases and 9 bases, with 7 bases remaining between them. This CDR3 is 11 amino acids long. This chain's CDR3 is CASSELRKAFF. The CDR3 DNA reads as TGTGCCAGCAGTGAACTAAGAAAAGCTTTCTTT.

The gene calls are TRBV5-1 and TRBJ2-2; 7 bases are shared with TRBD2. With 5 bases clipped from V and 0 bases from J, the junction kept 7 bases outside the gene matches. The CDR3 sequence is 16 residues long. The germline gives CDR1 SGHRS, CDR2 YFSETQ. The CDR3 protein is CASSISGSTNTGELFF. The CDR3 DNA reads as TGCGCCAGCAGTATTAGCGGGTCCACGAACACCGGGGAGCTGTTTTTT.

The V gene is TRBV4-2, the J gene TRBJ2-1, with a tentative D call TRBD2 (5 bases). The germline CDR1 and CDR2 sequences are LGHNA and YNFKEQ. Trimming removed 0 bases from V and 8 bases from J, with 11 bases in between. The CDR3 extends over 14 amino acids. DNA for the CDR3: TGTGCCAGCAGCCAAGATCGACTAACCCATGAGCAGTTCTTC. Its translation is CASSQDRLTHEQFF.

This chain connects TRBV6-5 to TRBJ2-7, with D unclear. This CDR3 comprises 14 residues. V lost 6 bases and J lost 4, with 16 bases in between. CDR1 and CDR2 (germline): MNHEY, SVGAGI. Here the CDR3 reads CASREVPLKYEQYF. CDR3 nucleotide sequence: TGTGCCAGCAGAGAGGTCCCCCTGAAATACGAGCAGTACTTC.

The chain has TRBV7-6 and TRBJ1-1; weak D call: TRBD1 (5 bases). Looked up from germline, CDR1 is SGHVS and CDR2 is FNYEAQ. This CDR3 has 13 amino acids. The V end was cut by 8 bases, the J end by 0 bases, with 10 bases between. This CDR3 is CASVRVLNTEAFF. The CDR3 DNA reads TGTGCCAGCGTCAGGGTTCTGAACACTGAAGCTTTCTTT.

The J gene is TRBJ2-5, the V gene TRBV4-1; 11 positions match TRBD1. The CDR3 runs 19 residues. Germline assignment: CDR1 MGHRA and CDR2 YSYEKL. Germline trimming cut 3 bases from V and 2 bases from J; bases unmatched to any gene: 14. CDR3 amino acids: CASSHVGQGARAVQETQYF. For the CDR3, the DNA is TGCGCCAGCAGCCACGTCGGACAGGGGGCGCGAGCTGTACAAGAGACCCAGTACTTC.

This rearrangement joins TRBV7-9 to TRBJ2-3; 7 bases fit TRBD2. The germline gives CDR1 SEHNR, CDR2 FQNEAQ (reference sequence). Germline trimming cut 5 bases from V and 2 bases from J; bases unmatched to any gene: 13. This CDR3 is built from 17 residues. CDR3 protein: CASSRRDSGPHTDTQYF. The CDR3 DNA follows: TGTGCCAGCAGCCGGAGAGATAGCGGGCCCCACACAGATACGCAGTATTTT.